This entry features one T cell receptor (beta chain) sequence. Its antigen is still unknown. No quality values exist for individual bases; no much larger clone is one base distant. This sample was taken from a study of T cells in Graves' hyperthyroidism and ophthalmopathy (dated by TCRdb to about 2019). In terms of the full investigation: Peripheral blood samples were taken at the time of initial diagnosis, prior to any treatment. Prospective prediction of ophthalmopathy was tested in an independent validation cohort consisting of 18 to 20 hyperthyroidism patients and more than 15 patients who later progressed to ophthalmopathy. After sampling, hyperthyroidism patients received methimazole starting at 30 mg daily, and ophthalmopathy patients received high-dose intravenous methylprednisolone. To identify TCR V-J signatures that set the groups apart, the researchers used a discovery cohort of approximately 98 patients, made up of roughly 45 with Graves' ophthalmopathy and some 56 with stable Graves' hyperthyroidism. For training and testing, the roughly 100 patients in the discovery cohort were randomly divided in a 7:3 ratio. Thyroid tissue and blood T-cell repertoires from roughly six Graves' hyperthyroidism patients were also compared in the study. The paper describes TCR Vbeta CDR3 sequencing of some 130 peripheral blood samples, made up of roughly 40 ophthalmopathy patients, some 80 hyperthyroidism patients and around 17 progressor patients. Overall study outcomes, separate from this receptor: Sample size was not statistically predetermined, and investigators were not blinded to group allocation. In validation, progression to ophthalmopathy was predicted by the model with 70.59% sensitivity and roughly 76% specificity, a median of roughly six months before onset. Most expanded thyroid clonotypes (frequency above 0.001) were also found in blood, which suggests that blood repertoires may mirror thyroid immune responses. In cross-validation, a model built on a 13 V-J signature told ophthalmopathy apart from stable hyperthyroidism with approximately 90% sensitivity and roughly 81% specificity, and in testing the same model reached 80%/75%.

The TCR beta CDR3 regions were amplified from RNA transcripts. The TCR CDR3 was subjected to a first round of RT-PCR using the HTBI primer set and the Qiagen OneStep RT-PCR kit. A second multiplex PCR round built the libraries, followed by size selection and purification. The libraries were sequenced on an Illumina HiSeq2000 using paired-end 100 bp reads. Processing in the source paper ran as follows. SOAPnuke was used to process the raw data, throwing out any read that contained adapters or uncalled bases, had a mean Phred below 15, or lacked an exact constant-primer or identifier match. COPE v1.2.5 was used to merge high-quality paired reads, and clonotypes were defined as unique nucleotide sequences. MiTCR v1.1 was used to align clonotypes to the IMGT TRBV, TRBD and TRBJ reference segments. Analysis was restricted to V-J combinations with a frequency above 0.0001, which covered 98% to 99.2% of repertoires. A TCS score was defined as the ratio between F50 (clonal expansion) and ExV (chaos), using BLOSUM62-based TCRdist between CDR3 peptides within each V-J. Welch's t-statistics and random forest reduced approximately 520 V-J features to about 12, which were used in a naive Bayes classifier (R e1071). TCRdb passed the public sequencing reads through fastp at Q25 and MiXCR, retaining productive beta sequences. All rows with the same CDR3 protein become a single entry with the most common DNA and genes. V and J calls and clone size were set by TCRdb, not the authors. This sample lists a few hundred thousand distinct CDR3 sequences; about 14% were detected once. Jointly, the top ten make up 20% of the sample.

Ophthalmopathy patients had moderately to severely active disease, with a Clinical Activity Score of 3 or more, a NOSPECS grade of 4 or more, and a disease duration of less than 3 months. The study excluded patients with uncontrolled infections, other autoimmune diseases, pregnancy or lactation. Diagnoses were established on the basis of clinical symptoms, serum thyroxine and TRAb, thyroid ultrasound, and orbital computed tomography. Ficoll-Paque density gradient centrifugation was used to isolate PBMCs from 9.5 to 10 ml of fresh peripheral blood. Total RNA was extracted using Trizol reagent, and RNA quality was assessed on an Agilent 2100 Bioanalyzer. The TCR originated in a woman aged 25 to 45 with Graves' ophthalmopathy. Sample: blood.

The DNA sequence is TGCAGTGCTAGCCCACTAAGCCTGGCGGGGGAACTTTATGGGCAGTTCTTC. Its protein reads: CSASPLSLAGELYGQFF. The rearranged segments are TRBV20-1 and TRBJ2-1, with 7 bases matching TRBD2. The germline V gene encodes CDR1 DFQATT and CDR2 SNEGSKA (reference sequence). Its CDR3 holds 17 amino acids, cysteine through phenylalanine. Only the CDR3 portion is preserved as DNA: 51 bases, with reading frame beginning at the first base. Trimmed from V: 3 bases; trimmed from J: 12 bases; junction bases lacking a gene match: 23.